One and the same sample provided the 18 T cell receptor beta chains below, sequenced in a study of T cell changes during pregnancy in multiple sclerosis. The repertoire was sequenced with immunoSEQ multiplex PCR; TCRdb's copy has only in-frame clones and lacks some. The table includes approximately 92,000 clones, roughly nine tenths detected once. The source was peripheral blood, collected in the first trimester of pregnancy. The receptors were gathered from a female donor with multiple sclerosis, enrolled in a pregnancy study.

V usage is TRBV30 and J usage is TRBJ2-2; D gene uncertain. Trimming took 8 bases from V and 0 from J, leaving 10 bases between them. From germline, CDR1 is GTSNPN and CDR2 SVGIG (reference sequence). The CDR3 loop spans 13 amino acids. This CDR3 is CAHRVSNTGELFF. CDR3 DNA sequence: TGTGCCCACCGGGTCTCGAACACCGGGGAGCTGTTTTTT.

The rearrangement joins TRBV11-2 to TRBJ2-7; TRBD2 is a possible D gene (6 bases). Germline V CDR1 and CDR2: SGHAT, FQNNGV. The CDR3 contains 14 residues. V was pared by 5 bases and J by 0 bases, with 11 bases between. The CDR3 sequence is CASSLRRASYEQYF. The CDR3 DNA is TGTGCCAGCAGCCTTAGGAGGGCCTCCTACGAGCAGTACTTC.

As concerns this clone: Other DNA sequences in this sample translate to the same CDR3. The chain links TRBV2 to TRBJ2-5, with D perhaps matching TRBD1 (6 bases). V dropped 3 bases and J dropped 0 bases, with 11 bases sitting between them. CDR1 and CDR2 (germline): SNHLY, FYNNEI. The CDR3 spans 15 residues. DNA of the CDR3: TGTGCCAGCAGTGACAGGGGAAGTTACCAAGAGACCCAGTACTTC. Translating it yields CASSDRGSYQETQYF.

The V call is TRBV5-1, the J call TRBJ2-7; TRBD1 aligns across 9 bases. The CDR3 extends over 15 amino acids. The germline CDR1 and CDR2 sequences are SGHRS and YFSETQ. The junction had 8 bases not matched to a gene; V was cut back by 2 bases and J by 5 bases. CDR3 sequence: CASSFRDRVIDEQYF. The CDR3 DNA follows: TGCGCCAGCAGCTTCCGGGACAGGGTTATAGACGAGCAGTACTTC.

The chain is built from TRBV18 and TRBJ2-3; D may be TRBD1 (5 bases). CDR1 is KGHSH, CDR2 LQKENI, per germline. The V end was cut by 0 bases, the J end by 9 bases, with 13 bases between. The CDR3 has 14 amino acids. For the CDR3, the DNA is TGTGCCAGCTCACCACCGTTGGGGCAGAACACGCAGTATTTT. Translation gives CASSPPLGQNTQYF.

The chain carries TRBV25-1 and TRBJ2-1; TRBD1 agrees at 11 bases. Trimming at V came to 4 bases and at J to 9 bases, leaving 17 bases not matched to a gene. This CDR3 comprises 18 residues. Germline values: CDR1 MGHDK, CDR2 SYGVNS. The DNA for the CDR3 is TGTGCCAGCAGTGGGCCATCGGGCCTCGGACAGGGGGCGGTTGAGCAGTTCTTC. Amino acid sequence: CASSGPSGLGQGAVEQFF.

This chain uses TRBV7-9 with TRBJ1-1, with D possibly being TRBD1 (5 bases). V was trimmed by 1 base and J by 2 bases, leaving 8 bases between them. CDR3 length equals 14 residues. Germline assignment: CDR1 SEHNR and CDR2 FQNEAQ (reference sequence). In nucleotides, the CDR3 is TGTGCCAGCAGCTTAGTCCAGGGAAACACTGAAGCTTTCTTT. Encoded protein: CASSLVQGNTEAFF.

V usage is TRBV9 and J usage is TRBJ2-3, with TRBD1 as a possible D gene (8 bases). CDR1 and CDR2 (germline): SGDLS, YYNGEE. Deletions cut 1 base from V and 2 bases from J, with 14 bases between. CDR3 length equals 16 residues. DNA for the CDR3: TGTGCCAGCAGCGTATGGACAGGGAGGGACACAGATACGCAGTATTTT. Its protein is CASSVWTGRDTDTQYF.

The rearrangement uses TRBV19 and TRBJ2-7, with 7 bases that match TRBD2. The CDR3 has 13 residues. Germline CDR1 reads LNHDA; CDR2 reads SQIVND (reference sequence). Germline trimming cut 6 bases from V and 1 base from J; bases unmatched to any gene: 3. The CDR3 loop reads CASSAGESYEQYF. CDR3 DNA sequence: TGTGCCAGTAGCGCGGGGGAGTCCTACGAGCAGTACTTC.

This chain connects TRBV27 to TRBJ2-2, with D perhaps TRBD1 (5 bases). Per the germline V gene, CDR1 is MNHEY and CDR2 is SMNVEV (reference sequence). The CDR3 totals 14 residues. V lost 7 bases and J 1 base, leaving 10 bases between the germline ends. This CDR3 reads CASKGQENTGELFF. CDR3 sequence (DNA): TGTGCCAGCAAGGGGCAGGAGAACACCGGGGAGCTGTTTTTT.

The genes are TRBV7-9 and TRBJ2-3; 7 bases line up with TRBD1. Germline V gene lookup returns CDR1 SEHNR and CDR2 FQNEAQ (reference sequence). This CDR3 is 15 amino acids long. V shed 1 base and J 2 bases; nucleotides not matched to a gene: 3. The CDR3 nucleotides read TGTGCCAGCAGCTTAGTGACAGGGACCACAGATACGCAGTATTTT. It is translated as CASSLVTGTTDTQYF.

The chain carries TRBV27 and TRBJ2-1; TRBD1 aligns across 7 bases. Germline assignment: CDR1 MNHEY and CDR2 SMNVEV (reference sequence). V lost 3 bases, J lost 6 bases, and 11 bases stayed unmatched. The CDR3 runs 16 residues. The CDR3, as DNA: TGTGCCAGCAGTTTCAACCGACAGGGACGGGGCAATGAGCAGTTCTTC. Residues: CASSFNRQGRGNEQFF.

This chain joins TRBV7-9 and TRBJ2-7, with a possible D match to TRBD2 (6 bases). The CDR3 covers 13 residues. Trimming took 6 bases from V and 2 from J, leaving 11 bases between them. From germline, CDR1 is SEHNR and CDR2 FQNEAQ (reference sequence). The CDR3 is CASSSGSPYEQYF. The CDR3 DNA reads as TGTGCCAGCAGTTCCGGGAGTCCCTACGAGCAGTACTTC.

V and J are TRBV9 and TRBJ1-1; TRBD1 agrees at 7 bases. The CDR3 loop spans 14 amino acids. V was pared by 0 bases and J by 5 bases, with 4 bases of the junction left unmatched. The germline V gene encodes CDR1 SGDLS and CDR2 YYNGEE. The CDR3 reads CASSVEMTGTEAFF. CDR3 DNA sequence: TGTGCCAGCAGCGTAGAAATGACAGGGACTGAAGCTTTCTTT.

The chain uses TRBV4-3 and TRBJ2-5; 7 bases are a match to TRBD2. Germline CDR1 LGHNA, CDR2 YSLEER. V lost 0 bases, J lost 9 bases, and 7 bases stayed unmatched. The CDR3 loop spans 14 amino acids. The CDR3 here is CASSQDGRAAAQYF. The CDR3 coding sequence is TGCGCCAGCAGCCAAGATGGGAGGGCCGCGGCCCAGTACTTC.

V is TRBV7-8 and J is TRBJ2-7, with D possibly being TRBD2 (5 bases). V gave up 4 bases and J gave up 7 bases, with 20 bases separating them. This CDR3 comprises 15 residues. Per the germline V gene, CDR1 is SGHVS and CDR2 is FQNEAQ. CDR3 residues: CASSSAAVFVQEQYF. CDR3 DNA sequence: TGTGCCAGCAGCTCAGCGGCGGTTTTCGTTCAGGAGCAGTACTTC. The complete variable domain, with remaining parts taken from reference TRBV7-8 and TRBJ2-7, reads GAGVSQSPRYKVAKRGQDVALRCDPISGHVSLFWYQQALGQGPEFLTYFQNEAQLDKSGLPSDRFFAERPEGSVSTLKIQRTQQEDSAVYLCASSSAAVFVQEQYFGPGTRLTVT.

This clone has more than one count but fewer than ten. This sequence joins TRBV11-2 and TRBJ1-1; 10 nucleotides match TRBD1. This CDR3 is 14 amino acids long. From germline, CDR1 is SGHAT and CDR2 FQNNGV. V shed 6 bases, J shed 5 bases, and the junction held 6 bases outside the gene matches. CDR3 nucleotides: TGTGCCAGCAGTTTTAGGACAGGGGGTACTGAAGCTTTCTTT. This codes for CASSFRTGGTEAFF.

The rearrangement joins TRBV9 to TRBJ2-5; TRBD2 aligns across 13 bases. Looked up from germline, CDR1 is SGDLS and CDR2 is YYNGEE. The CDR3 sequence is 17 residues long. V was pared by 4 bases and J by 5 bases, with 11 bases of the junction left unmatched. The CDR3 DNA follows: TGTGCCAGCAGCCCTGGGACTAGCGGGAAGGCGGGGGAGACCCAGTACTTC. Protein sequence: CASSPGTSGKAGETQYF.